This record looks at one TCR beta chain sequence and its context. The record originates from a study of T cell changes during pregnancy in multiple sclerosis. V trimming: 1 base; J trimming: 3 bases; junction bases outside the gene matches: 1. Germline values: CDR1 MGHRA, CDR2 YSYEKL. The CDR3 spans 15 residues. Sequenced by immunoSEQ multiplex PCR; TCRdb stores in-frame clones only, minus some. The sample includes fewer than 70,000 clones, roughly 90% of them seen just once. This clonotype was sampled from a female donor in good health, enrolled as a control in a pregnancy study. This sample comprised peripheral blood, obtained in the second trimester of pregnancy. The gene calls are TRBV4-1 and TRBJ2-1, with 9 bases matching TRBD1. CDR3 sequence: CASSQGQGGYNEQFF. CDR3 sequence (DNA): TGCGCCAGCAGCCAAGGACAGGGGGGCTACAATGAGCAGTTCTTC.